This TCR beta chain was retrieved from a study of shared clonotypes between healthy human individuals. Trimming took 11 bases from V and 7 from J; bases not matched to a gene: 13. Germline V lookup: CDR1 SGHTA, CDR2 FQGNSA. The CDR3 covers 14 residues. This table comes from immunoSEQ multiplex PCR, and its TCRdb copy is limited to in-frame clones, with some not included. The table has under 2.5 million clones, around 92% seen once; the top ten hold around 0.35%. Sequencing input: naive CD4+ T cells from PBMCs. Indicated subset: CD45RA+ positively selected. This chain uses TRBV7-2 with TRBJ2-1, with 8 bases lining up with TRBD2. The clonotype originates from a man younger than 30 in good health. Some clones in this sample may be carry-over from other donors' samples. CDR3 amino acids: CAGNVAGIWNEQFF. In DNA, the CDR3 is TGTGCCGGAAACGTAGCGGGAATCTGGAATGAGCAGTTCTTC.